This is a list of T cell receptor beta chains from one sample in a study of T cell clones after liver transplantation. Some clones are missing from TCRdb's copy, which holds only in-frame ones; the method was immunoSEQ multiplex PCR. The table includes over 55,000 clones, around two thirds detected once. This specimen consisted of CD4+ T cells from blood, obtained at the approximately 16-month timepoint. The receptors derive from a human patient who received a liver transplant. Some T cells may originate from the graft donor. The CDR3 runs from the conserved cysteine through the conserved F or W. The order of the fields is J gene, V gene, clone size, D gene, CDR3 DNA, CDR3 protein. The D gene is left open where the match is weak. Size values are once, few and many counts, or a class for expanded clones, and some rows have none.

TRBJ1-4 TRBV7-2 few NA TGTGCCAGCAGCCCTCAGGGAATTGCAACTAATGAAAAACTGTTTTTT CASSPQGIATNEKLFF
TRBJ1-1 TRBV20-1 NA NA TGCAGTGCTACGGAGAACACTGAAGCTTTCTTT CSATENTEAFF
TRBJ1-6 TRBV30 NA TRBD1 TGTGCCTGGAGTATATCTACGACAGGGCTTTCACCCCTCCACTTT CAWSISTTGLSPLHF
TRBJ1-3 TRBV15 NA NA TGTGCCACCAGCAAAGGGGGAGTACAGGGCGCTGGAAACACCATATATTTT CATSKGGVQGAGNTIYF
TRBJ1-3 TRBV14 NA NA TGTGCCAGCAGCCCTAGTAGGACCGGAAACACCATATATTTT CASSPSRTGNTIYF
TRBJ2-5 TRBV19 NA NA TGTGCCAGTAGCAAGACTACGGGGGCCCAGTACTTC CASSKTTGAQYF
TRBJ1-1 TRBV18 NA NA TGTGCCAGCTCACTCAGCGAATACATGAACACTGAAGCTTTCTTT CASSLSEYMNTEAFF
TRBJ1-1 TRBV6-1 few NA TGTGCCAGCAGTGAACCGGCCTTGGGGAACACTGAAGCTTTCTTT CASSEPALGNTEAFF
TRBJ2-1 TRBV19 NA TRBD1 TGTGCCAGTAGGGGGACAGGGAAGGGGGAAAGCTCCTACAATGAGCAGTTCTTC CASRGTGKGESSYNEQFF
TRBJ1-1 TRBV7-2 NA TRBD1 TGTGCCAGCAGCTCGCAGGGGGACACTGAAGCTTTCTTT CASSSQGDTEAFF
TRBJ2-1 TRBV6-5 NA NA TGTGCCAGCCACGAAGGCAATGAGCAGTTCTTC CASHEGNEQFF
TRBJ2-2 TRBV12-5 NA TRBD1 TGTGCTAGTGGTTTGGTATTGGGACAGGGGACTAGCACCGGGGAGCTGTTTTTT CASGLVLGQGTSTGELFF
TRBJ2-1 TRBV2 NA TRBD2 TGTGCCAGCAGGCGTACGGGGGGGCCTTTGAATGAGCAGTTCTTC CASRRTGGPLNEQFF
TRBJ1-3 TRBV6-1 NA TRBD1 TGTGCCAGCAGTGAAGAGATAGGGGGCTTCTCTGGAAACACCATATATTTT CASSEEIGGFSGNTIYF
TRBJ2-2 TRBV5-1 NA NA TGCGCCAGCAGCCAAGGGGCGAGAGACACCGGGGAGCTGTTTTTT CASSQGARDTGELFF
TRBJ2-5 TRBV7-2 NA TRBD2 TGTGCCAGCAGCCCAGCGGGATTAGGGGAGACCCAGTACTTC CASSPAGLGETQYF
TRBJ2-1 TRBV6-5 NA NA TGTGCCAGCAGCAGGGCCGGGGCCTCCTACAATGAGCAGTTCTTC CASSRAGASYNEQFF
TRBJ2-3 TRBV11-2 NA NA TGTGCCAGCAGCTATACGGGCCTGGGGAGCACAGATACGCAGTATTTT CASSYTGLGSTDTQYF
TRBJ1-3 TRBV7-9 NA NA TGTGCCAGCAGCTTAGATTCTGCTGGAAACACCATATATTTT CASSLDSAGNTIYF
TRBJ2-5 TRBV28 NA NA TGTGCTAGCGGCGGAGGGGGGGGAGAGACCCAGTACTTC CASGGGGGETQYF
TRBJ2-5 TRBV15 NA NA TGTGCCACCAGCAGAGATTTGGGAGCCCAAGAGACCCAGTACTTC CATSRDLGAQETQYF
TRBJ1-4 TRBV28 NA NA TGTGCCAGCAGAGGGGGGGGACTGAATGAAAAACTGTTTTTT CASRGGGLNEKLFF
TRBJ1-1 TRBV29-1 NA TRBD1 TGCAGCGTAGAGGGACAGCAAAACACTGAAGCTTTCTTT CSVEGQQNTEAFF
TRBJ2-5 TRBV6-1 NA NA TGTGCCAGCAGTGAAGGGATAGCGCGTCAGGGGACCCAGTACTTC CASSEGIARQGTQYF
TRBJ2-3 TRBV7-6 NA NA TGTGCCAGCAGCTTAGCGACGGGAGATACGCAGTATTTT CASSLATGDTQYF
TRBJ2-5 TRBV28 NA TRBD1 TGTGCCAGCGTACAGGGGGATCAAGAGACCCAGTACTTC CASVQGDQETQYF
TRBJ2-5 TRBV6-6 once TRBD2 TGTGCCAGCAGTAGAGGGGAGGGCGCGAAGACCCAGTACTTC CASSRGEGAKTQYF
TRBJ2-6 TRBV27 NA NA TGTGCCAGCAGTTTATTTTCTGGGGCCAACGTCCTGACTTTC CASSLFSGANVLTF
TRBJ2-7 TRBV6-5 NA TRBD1 TGTGCCAGCAGGCGACAGGGGTTGCCGGGGAACGAGCAGTACTTC CASRRQGLPGNEQYF
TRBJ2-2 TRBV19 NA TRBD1 TGTGCCAGTAGTCGACAGGGGGCCGGGGAGCTGTTTTTT CASSRQGAGELFF
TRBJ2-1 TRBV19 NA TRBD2 TGTGCCAGTAGTACGGGACTAGCGGGAGCCCACAATGAGCAGTTCTTC CASSTGLAGAHNEQFF
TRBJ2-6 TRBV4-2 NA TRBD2 TGTGCCAGCAGCCAAGAGGCAGGGAGGGGCTCTGGGGCCAACGTCCTGACTTTC CASSQEAGRGSGANVLTF
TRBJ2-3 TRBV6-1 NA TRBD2 TGTGCCAGCAGAGCGGGGGCCTCCACAGATACGCAGTATTTT CASRAGASTDTQYF
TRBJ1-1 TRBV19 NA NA TGTGCTTCCTGCTGGTCCGGGGGGGTGAACACTGAAGCTTTCTTT CASCWSGGVNTEAFF
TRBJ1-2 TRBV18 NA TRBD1 TGTGCCAGCTCACCGACCGGAATAGCAAGGACAGGGGACAACTATGGCTACACCTTC CASSPTGIARTGDNYGYTF
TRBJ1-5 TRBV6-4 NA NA TGTGCCAGCAGCGTGACCGGAGGAAGCCTTCCAGATCCCCAGCATTTT CASSVTGGSLPDPQHF
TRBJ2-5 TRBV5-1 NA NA TGCGCCAGCGATCCAGGACTCGATAAATCAGAGACCCAGTACTTC CASDPGLDKSETQYF
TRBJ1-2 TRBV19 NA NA TGTGCCAGTAGCCCGACGGAACAAGGGAGCTATGGCTACACCTTC CASSPTEQGSYGYTF
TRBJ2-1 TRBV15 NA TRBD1 TGTGCCACCAGCAAGGGGACAGGGAATGAGCAGTTCTTC CATSKGTGNEQFF
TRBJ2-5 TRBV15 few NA TGTGCCACCAGCAGAGGCAGGGCGGAGGAGACCCAGTACTTC CATSRGRAEETQYF
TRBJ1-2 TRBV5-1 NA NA TGCGCCAGCAGCTCGGGGGCGGATAACTATGGCTACACCTTC CASSSGADNYGYTF
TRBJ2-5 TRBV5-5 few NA TGTGCCAGCAGCCCGAACGGCCAGGCGGAAGAGACCCAGTACTTC CASSPNGQAEETQYF
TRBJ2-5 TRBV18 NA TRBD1 TGTGCCAGCTCACCGGGACAGGGTGAGACCCAGTACTTC CASSPGQGETQYF
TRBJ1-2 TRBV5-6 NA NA TGTGCCAGCAGGGAGCCGGGGGGCTATGGCTACACCTTC CASREPGGYGYTF
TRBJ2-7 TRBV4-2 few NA TGTGCCAGCAGCCAAGAGCTGACGGACTCCTACGAGCAGTACTTC CASSQELTDSYEQYF
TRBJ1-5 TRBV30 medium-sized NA TGTGCCTGGAGTGTCGGCAGTAATCAGCCCCAGCATTTT CAWSVGSNQPQHF
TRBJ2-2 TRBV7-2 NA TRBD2 TGTGCCAGCAGCCGCTACAGGGGACTAGCGGGAGCCGGGGAGCTGTTTTTT CASSRYRGLAGAGELFF
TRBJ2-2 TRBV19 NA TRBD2 TGTGCCAGTAGACAAAAGCGGGAGGGCCGCACCGGGGAGCTGTTTTTT CASRQKREGRTGELFF
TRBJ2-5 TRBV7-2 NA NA TGTGCCAGCAGCTTGGGGGGTTACCAAGAGACCCAGTACTTC CASSLGGYQETQYF
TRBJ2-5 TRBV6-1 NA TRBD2 TGTGCCAGCAGTGGGGGACTAGCGGGGCGAGAGACCCAGTACTTC CASSGGLAGRETQYF
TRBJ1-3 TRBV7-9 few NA TGTGCCAGCTGTCAGGGAACTGGAAACACCATATATTTT CASCQGTGNTIYF
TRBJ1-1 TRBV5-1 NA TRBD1 TGCGCCAGCAGCGTTCAGGGGGGAATGAACACTGAAGCTTTCTTT CASSVQGGMNTEAFF
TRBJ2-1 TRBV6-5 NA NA TGTGCCAGCGGCTCTTTGACTGTCTCCTACAATGAGCAGTTCTTC CASGSLTVSYNEQFF
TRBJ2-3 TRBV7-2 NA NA TGTGCCAGCAGCTCCAGGGACTCCAGCACAGATACGCAGTATTTT CASSSRDSSTDTQYF